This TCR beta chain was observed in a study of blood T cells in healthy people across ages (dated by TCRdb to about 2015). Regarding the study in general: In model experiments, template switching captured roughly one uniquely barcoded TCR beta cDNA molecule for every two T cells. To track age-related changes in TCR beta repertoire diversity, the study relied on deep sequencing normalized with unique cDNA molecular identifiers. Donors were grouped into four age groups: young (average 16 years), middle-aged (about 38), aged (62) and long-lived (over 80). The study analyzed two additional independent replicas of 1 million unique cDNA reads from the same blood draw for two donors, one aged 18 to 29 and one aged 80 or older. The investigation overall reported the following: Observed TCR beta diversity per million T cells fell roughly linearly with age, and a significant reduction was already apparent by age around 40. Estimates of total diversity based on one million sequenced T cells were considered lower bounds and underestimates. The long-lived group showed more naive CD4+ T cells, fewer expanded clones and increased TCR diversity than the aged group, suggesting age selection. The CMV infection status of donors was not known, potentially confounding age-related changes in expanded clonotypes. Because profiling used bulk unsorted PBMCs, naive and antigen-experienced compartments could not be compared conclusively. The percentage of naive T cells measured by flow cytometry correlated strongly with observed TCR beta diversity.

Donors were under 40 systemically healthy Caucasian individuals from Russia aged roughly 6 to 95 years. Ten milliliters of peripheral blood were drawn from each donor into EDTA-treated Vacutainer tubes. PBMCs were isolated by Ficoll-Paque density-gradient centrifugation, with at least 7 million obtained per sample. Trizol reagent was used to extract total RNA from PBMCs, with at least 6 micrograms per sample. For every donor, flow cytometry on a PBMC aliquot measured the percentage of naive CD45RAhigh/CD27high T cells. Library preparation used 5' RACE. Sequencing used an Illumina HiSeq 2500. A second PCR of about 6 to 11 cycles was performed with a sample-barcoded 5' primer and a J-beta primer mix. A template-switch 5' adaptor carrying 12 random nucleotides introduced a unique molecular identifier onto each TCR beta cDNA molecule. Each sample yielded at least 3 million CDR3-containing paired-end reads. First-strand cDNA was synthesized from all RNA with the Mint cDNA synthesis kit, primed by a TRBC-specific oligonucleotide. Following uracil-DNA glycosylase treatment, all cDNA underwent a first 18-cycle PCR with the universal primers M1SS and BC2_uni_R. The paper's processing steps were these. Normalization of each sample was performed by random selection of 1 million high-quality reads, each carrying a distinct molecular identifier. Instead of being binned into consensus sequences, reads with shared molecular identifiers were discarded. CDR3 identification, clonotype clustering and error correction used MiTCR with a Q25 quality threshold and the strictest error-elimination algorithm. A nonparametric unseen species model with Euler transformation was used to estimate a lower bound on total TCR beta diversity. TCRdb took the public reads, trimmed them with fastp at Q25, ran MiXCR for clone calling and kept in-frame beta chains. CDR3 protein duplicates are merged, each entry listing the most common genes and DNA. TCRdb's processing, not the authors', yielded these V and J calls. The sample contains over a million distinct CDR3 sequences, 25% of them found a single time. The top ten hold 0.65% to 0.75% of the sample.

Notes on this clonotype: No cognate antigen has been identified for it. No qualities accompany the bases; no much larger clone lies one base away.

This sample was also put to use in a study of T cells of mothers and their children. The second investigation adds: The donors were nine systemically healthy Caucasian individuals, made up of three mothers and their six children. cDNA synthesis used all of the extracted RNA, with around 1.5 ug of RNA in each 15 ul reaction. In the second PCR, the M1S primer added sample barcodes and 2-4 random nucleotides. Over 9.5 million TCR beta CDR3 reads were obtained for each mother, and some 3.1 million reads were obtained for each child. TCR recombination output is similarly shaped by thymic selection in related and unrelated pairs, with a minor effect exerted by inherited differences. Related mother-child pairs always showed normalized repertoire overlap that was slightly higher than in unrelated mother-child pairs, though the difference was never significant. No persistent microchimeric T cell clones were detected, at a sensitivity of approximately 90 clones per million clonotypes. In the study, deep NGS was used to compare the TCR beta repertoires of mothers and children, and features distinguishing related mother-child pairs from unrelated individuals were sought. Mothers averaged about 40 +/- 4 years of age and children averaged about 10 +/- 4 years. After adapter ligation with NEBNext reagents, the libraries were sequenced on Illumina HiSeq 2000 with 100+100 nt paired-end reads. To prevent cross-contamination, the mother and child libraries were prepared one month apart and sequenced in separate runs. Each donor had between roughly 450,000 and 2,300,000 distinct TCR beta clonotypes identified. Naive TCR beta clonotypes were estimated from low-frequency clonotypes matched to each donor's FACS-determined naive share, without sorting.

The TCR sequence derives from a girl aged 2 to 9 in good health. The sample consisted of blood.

The sequenced DNA: TGTGCCAGCAGCGTAGCGGCCTTGCCAAATTCACCCCTCCACTTT. Protein translation: CASSVAALPNSPLHF. The chain is assembled from TRBV9 and TRBJ1-6; the D gene cannot be resolved reliably. V sheds 0 bases and J sheds 7 bases, leaving 11 bases between their ends. The cysteine opens and the phenylalanine closes a CDR3 of 15 amino acids. This entry keeps only the CDR3 DNA: 45 bases, framed from base 1. In the germline V gene, CDR1 corresponds to SGDLS and CDR2 to YYNGEE.